A single TCR beta chain is shown here with its context. This entry comes from a study of CD8 T cells in Susac syndrome. J was trimmed by 8 bases and V by 1 base; bases with no gene match: 8. Germline assignment: CDR1 DFQATT and CDR2 SNEGSKA (reference sequence). This CDR3 has 15 residues. With random hexamers, roughly 0.5 to 1 ug RNA was reverse transcribed. TCRdb reprocessed the immunoSEQ multiplex PCR reads with MiXCR, giving one entry per CDR3 protein. The table shows approximately 120,000 distinct CDR3 sequences, with about 90% occurring only once. The TCR originated in a human donor with multiple sclerosis. The sample taken for sequencing was CD8+ T cells from PBMCs. The chain joins TRBV20-1 to TRBJ2-1; 10 bases agree with TRBD1. Here the CDR3 DNA reads TGCAGTGCTAGAGGCCCGGACAGGGGGTACGATGAGCAGTTCTTC. Protein product: CSARGPDRGYDEQFF.